These 3 T cell receptor beta chains were all obtained from the same sample, sequenced in a study of T-cell reconstitution after alpha-beta-depleted transplantation in children. Unique molecular identifiers were incorporated into the prepared TCRbeta library. TCRdb processed the PCR reads anew with MiXCR; each CDR3 protein has one entry. The sample consists of around 580,000 distinct CDR3 sequences, about 23% of them appearing once. This specimen consisted of PBMCs, mostly from graft donor cells, obtained 360 days after TCRalphabeta/CD19-depleted stem cell transplant. All receptors derive from a boy under two years old who had a stem cell transplant for acute myeloid leukemia, so the T cells may come from the graft donor.

This clonotype was found a few times. This chain joins TRBV28 and TRBJ1-6, with 8 positions matching TRBD1. The CDR3 consists of 15 residues. Germline trimming cut 7 bases from V and 7 bases from J; bases unmatched to any gene: 9. The V gene's germline CDR1 is MDHEN and CDR2 SYDVKM. The CDR3 DNA follows: TGTGCCAGCACTATATCCAGGGGGCGGAATTCACCCCTCCACTTT. As protein: CASTISRGRNSPLHF.

This clonotype was recorded many times. The V and J genes are TRBV7-2 and TRBJ1-1; possibly TRBD1 for D (6 bases). V lost 5 bases and J lost 6, with 13 bases in between. The CDR3 contains 13 residues. Germline V gene data show CDR1 as SGHTA and CDR2 as FQGNSA. Here the CDR3 reads CASSPQGLAEAFF. The CDR3 DNA follows: TGTGCCAGCAGCCCACAGGGTTTGGCTGAAGCTTTCTTT.

This clonotype was counted a few times. The chain has TRBV5-6 and TRBJ2-7, with 7 bases fitting TRBD1. The length of the CDR3 is 15 residues. CDR1 and CDR2 from the germline V gene are SGHDT and YYEEEE. J gave up 7 bases and V 0 bases, and 10 bases lay outside the gene matches. DNA for the CDR3: TGTGCCAGCAGCTTGGTAGGAAGGGGGCCGGAGGAGCAGTACTTC. Protein: CASSLVGRGPEEQYF.